A single sample gave rise to the 2 T cell receptor beta chains below, sequenced in a study of cytomegalovirus exposure and HLA in healthy donors (dated by TCRdb to 2017 to 2019). The library was built by means of the immunoSEQ multiplex PCR assay. The multiplex PCR relied on a mix of 60 forward primers for TCR Vbeta segments and 13 reverse primers for TCR Jbeta segments. What TCRdb holds here is the immuneACCESS table cut down to in-frame rearrangements. Part of the clones is not present; checked against another copy, under half of the missing clones reflect an unresolved V gene, and the others are unexplained. Across this sample there are roughly 100,000 clones, with around 70% seen only once. The top ten constitute under 1.5% of the sample. Sequencing was performed on PBMCs. Source of these receptors: a man in his forties in good health and CMV-seronegative.

V usage is TRBV7-6 and J usage is TRBJ2-1; D ambiguous. This CDR3 has 13 amino acids. The germline CDR1 and CDR2 sequences are SGHVS and FNYEAQ. V lost 1 base and J 4 bases, leaving 5 bases between the germline ends. For the CDR3, the DNA is TGTGCCAGCAGCTTAGTTTCTTACAATGAGCAGTTCTTC. Its protein is CASSLVSYNEQFF.

The count of this clone is one. The genes are TRBV13 and TRBJ2-3; TRBD1 agrees at 11 bases. CDR1 and CDR2 (germline): PRHDT, FYEKMQ (reference sequence). J gave up 3 bases and V 1 base, and 3 bases lay outside the gene matches. The CDR3 consists of 16 residues. The CDR3 here is CASSLARDRGTDTQYF. CDR3 nucleotide sequence: TGTGCCAGCAGCTTAGCCCGGGACAGGGGGACAGATACGCAGTATTTT.